This paragraph reports one T cell receptor beta chain. The data are from a study of blood T cell repertoires in COVID-19. Turning to the study itself: The origin of the acute and convalescent COVID-19 samples was the United States, Italy and Spain. PBMCs, B-cell-depleted T cells, or T cells were the source of the cDNA or gDNA that made up the material.

The CDR3 totals 15 residues. CDR1 is LNHDA, CDR2 SQIVND, per germline (reference sequence). Losses at the gene ends were 5 bases for V and 7 bases for J; bases not matched to a gene: 8. In the original workflow: Reference gene primer amplification gave estimated nucleated cell counts. Profiling relied on immunoSEQ multiplex PCR, and the TCRdb table lists in-frame clones only, not all of them. The V and J calls and clone size come from that table; D and trimming were worked out from the DNA. The sample records about 90,000 clones, about 90% being singletons. This receptor was taken from a male donor with acute or convalescent COVID-19. The sequencing sample was made of peripheral blood. This chain links TRBV19 with TRBJ1-6; 7 bases agree with TRBD1. CDR3 nucleotides: TGTGCCAGTAGTCTCCAGACAGGGATGAATTCACCCCTCCACTTT. It specifies CASSLQTGMNSPLHF.